This T cell receptor (beta chain) was sequenced during a study of patients and donors after allogeneic stem cell transplantation (dated by TCRdb to the early 2020s). The cysteine opens and the phenylalanine closes a CDR3 of 13 amino acids. Only the CDR3 portion is preserved as DNA: 39 bases, with reading frame beginning at the first base. Trimming leaves V shorter by 5 bases and J shorter by 6 bases, with the junction holding 3 bases beyond the gene matches. The germline V gene encodes CDR1 DFQATT and CDR2 SNEGSKA (reference sequence). With regard to this clonotype: The clone's antigen remains unknown. The input lacks base qualities; no much larger clone sits a single base away.

Libraries were constructed by RT-PCR. This sample was sequenced with a NextSeq 550. Using fastp trimming at Q25 and MiXCR clonotype assembly, TCRdb reanalyzed the public sequencing data and kept in-frame beta chains. Identical CDR3 protein sequences are pooled into one entry, listed with their most common genes and DNA. Within this sample are about 410,000 distinct CDR3 sequences, with 16% of them counted one time only. The ten largest clones capture less than 8% of the sample. Sequencing was carried out using blood, either unsorted or a sorted T cell fraction (not recorded which). Recombination joined TRBV20-1 with TRBJ2-7; 14 central nucleotides agree with TRBD2. This sequence originates from a human donor who was either an allogeneic HSCT recipient or a stem cell or donor lymphocyte infusion donor (not recorded which). It is not recorded whose cells these are; they may come from a transplant donor. The DNA is TGCAGTGCTGAGGGACTAGCGGGAGTCGAGCAGTACTTC. Its coded protein is CSAEGLAGVEQYF.